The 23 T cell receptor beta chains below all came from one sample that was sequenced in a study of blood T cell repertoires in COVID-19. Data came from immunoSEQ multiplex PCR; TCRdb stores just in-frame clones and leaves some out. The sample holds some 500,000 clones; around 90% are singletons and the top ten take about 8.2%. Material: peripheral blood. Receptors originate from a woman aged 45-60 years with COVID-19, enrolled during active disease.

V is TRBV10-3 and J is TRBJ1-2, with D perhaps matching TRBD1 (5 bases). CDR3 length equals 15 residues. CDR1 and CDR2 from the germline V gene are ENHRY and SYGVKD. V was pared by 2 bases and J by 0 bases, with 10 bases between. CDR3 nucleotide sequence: TGTGCCATCAGTGAGAGGGGCCCGCCTAACTATGGCTACACCTTC. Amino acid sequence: CAISERGPPNYGYTF.

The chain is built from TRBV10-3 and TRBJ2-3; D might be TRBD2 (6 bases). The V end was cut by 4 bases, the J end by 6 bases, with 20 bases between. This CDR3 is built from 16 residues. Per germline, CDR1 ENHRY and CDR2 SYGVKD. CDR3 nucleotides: TGTGCCATCAGTGGAAATCCCGGGACTTTATCCGATACGCAGTATTTT. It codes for CAISGNPGTLSDTQYF.

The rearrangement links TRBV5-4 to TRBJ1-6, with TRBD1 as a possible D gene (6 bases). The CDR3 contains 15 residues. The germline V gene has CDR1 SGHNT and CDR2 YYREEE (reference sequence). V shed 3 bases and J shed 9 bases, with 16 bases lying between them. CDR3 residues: CASSSRQESFSPLHF. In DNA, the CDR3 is TGTGCCAGCAGCTCAAGACAGGAGTCCTTTTCACCCCTCCACTTT.

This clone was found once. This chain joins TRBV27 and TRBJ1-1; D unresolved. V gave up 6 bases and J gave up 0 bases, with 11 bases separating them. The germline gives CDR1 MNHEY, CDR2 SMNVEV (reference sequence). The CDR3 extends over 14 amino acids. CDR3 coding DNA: TGTGCCAGCAGCAACGGAGCAATGAACACTGAAGCTTTCTTT. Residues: CASSNGAMNTEAFF.

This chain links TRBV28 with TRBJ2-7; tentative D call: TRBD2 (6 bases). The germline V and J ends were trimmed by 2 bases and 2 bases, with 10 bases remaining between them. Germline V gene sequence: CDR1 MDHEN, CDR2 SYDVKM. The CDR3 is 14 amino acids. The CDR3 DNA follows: TGTGCCAGCAGTTTAACGGGGACTGCCTACGAGCAGTACTTC. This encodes CASSLTGTAYEQYF.

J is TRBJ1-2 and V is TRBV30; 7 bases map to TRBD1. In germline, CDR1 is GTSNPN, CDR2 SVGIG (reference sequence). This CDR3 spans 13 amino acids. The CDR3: CAEIRDRNYGYTF. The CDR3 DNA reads TGTGCTGAAATCCGGGACAGAAACTATGGCTACACCTTC.

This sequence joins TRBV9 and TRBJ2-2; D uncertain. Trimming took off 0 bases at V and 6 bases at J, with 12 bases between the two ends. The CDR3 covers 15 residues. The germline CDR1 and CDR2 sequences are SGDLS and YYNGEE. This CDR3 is CASSVDPRMAGELFF. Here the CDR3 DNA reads TGTGCCAGCAGCGTAGACCCGAGGATGGCCGGGGAGCTGTTTTTT. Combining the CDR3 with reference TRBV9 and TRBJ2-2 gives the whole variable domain DSGVTQTPKHLITATGQRVTLRCSPRSGDLSVYWYQQSLDQGLQFLIQYYNGEERAKGNILERFSAQQFPDLHSELNLSSLELGDSALYFCASSVDPRMAGELFFGEGSRLTVL.

The DNA for the CDR3 is TGCAGCGTTGCACCGACAGGGACTTACACTGAAGCTTTCTTT. It is translated as CSVAPTGTYTEAFF. The chain uses TRBV29-1 and TRBJ1-1; TRBD1 matches at 7 bases. Germline V gene sequence: CDR1 SQVTM, CDR2 ANQGSEA. CDR3 length: 14 residues. The ends lost 4 bases at V and 3 bases at J; junction bases unmatched: 8.

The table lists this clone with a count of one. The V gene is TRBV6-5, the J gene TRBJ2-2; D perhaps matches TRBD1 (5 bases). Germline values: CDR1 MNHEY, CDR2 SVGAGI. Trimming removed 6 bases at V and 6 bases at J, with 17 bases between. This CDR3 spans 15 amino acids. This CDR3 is CASSPGDSLAGELFF. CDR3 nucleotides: TGTGCCAGCAGCCCAGGAGACAGTCTAGCCGGGGAGCTGTTTTTT.

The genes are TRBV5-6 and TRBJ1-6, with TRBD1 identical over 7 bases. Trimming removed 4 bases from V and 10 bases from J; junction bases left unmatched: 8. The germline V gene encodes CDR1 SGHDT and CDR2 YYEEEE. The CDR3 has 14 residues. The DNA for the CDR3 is TGTGCCAGCAGCCTACAGGGGCAGGACTCACCCCTCCACTTT. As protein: CASSLQGQDSPLHF. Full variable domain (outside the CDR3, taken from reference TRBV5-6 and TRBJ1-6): DAGVTQSPTHLIKTRGQQVTLRCSPKSGHDTVSWYQQALGQGPQFIFQYYEEEERQRGNFPDRFSGHQFPNYSSELNVNALLLGDSALYLCASSLQGQDSPLHFGNGTRLTVT.

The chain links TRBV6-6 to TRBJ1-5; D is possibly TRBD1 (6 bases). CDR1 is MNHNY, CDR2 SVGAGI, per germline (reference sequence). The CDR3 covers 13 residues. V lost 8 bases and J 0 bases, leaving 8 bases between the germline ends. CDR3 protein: CASGQHSNQPQHF. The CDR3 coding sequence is TGTGCCAGCGGACAGCATAGCAATCAGCCCCAGCATTTT.

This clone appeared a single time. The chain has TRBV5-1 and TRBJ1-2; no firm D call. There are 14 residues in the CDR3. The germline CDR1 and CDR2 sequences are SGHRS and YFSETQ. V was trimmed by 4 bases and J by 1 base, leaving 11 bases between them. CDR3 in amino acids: CASSLGGGNYGYTF. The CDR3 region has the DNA TGCGCCAGCAGCCTCGGCGGCGGTAACTATGGCTACACCTTC.

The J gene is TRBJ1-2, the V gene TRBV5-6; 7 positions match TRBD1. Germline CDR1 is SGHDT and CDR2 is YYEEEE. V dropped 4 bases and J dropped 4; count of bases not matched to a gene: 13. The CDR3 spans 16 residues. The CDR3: CASSPPDRPNLYGYTF. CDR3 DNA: TGTGCCAGCAGCCCCCCGGACAGGCCCAATCTCTATGGCTACACCTTC.

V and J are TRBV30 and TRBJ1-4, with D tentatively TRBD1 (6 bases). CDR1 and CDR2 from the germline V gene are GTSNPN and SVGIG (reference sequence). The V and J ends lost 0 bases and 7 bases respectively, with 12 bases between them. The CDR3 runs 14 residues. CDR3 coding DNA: TGTGCCTGGAGTGTAGGGGGTCTCGGTGAAAAACTGTTTTTT. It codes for CAWSVGGLGEKLFF.

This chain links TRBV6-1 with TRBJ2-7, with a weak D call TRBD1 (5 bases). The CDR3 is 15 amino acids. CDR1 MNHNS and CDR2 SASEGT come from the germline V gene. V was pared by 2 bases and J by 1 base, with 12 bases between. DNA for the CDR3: TGTGCCAGCAGTGAACAGGGATTGGGTTCCTACGAGCAGTACTTC. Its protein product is CASSEQGLGSYEQYF.

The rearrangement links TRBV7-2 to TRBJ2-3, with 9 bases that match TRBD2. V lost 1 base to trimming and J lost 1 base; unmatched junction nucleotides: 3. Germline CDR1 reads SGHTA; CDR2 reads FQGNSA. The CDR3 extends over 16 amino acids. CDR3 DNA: TGTGCCAGCAGCTTAGGCCTAGCGGGACGCACAGATACGCAGTATTTT. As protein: CASSLGLAGRTDTQYF.

CDR3 sequence: CASSQAQLAGRYEQYF. CDR3 in DNA: TGTGCCAGCAGCCAAGCCCAGCTAGCGGGGCGTTACGAGCAGTACTTC. V usage is TRBV3-1 (or the pseudogene TRBV3-2) and J usage is TRBJ2-7; 9 bases match TRBD2. Germline V lookup: CDR1 LGHDT, CDR2 YNNKEL (reference sequence). There are 16 residues in the CDR3. The V segment lost 1 base and the J segment 4 bases; nucleotides outside the gene matches: 8.

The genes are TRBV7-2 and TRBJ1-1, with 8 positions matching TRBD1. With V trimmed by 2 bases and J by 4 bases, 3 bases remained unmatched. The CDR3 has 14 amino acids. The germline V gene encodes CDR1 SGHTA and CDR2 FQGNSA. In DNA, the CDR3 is TGTGCCAGCAGCTTAAGGCAGGGGGCCACTGAAGCTTTCTTT. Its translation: CASSLRQGATEAFF.

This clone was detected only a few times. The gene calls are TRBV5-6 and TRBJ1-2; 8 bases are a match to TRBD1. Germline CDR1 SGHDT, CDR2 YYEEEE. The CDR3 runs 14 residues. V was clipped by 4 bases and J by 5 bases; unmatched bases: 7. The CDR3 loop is CASSRTGGGYGYTF. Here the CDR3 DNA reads TGTGCCAGCAGCCGTACAGGGGGTGGGTATGGCTACACCTTC.

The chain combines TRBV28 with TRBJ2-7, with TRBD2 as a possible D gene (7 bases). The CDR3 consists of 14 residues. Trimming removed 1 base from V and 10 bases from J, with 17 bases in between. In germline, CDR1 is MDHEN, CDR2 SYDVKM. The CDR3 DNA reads TGTGCCAGCAGTTTATCGGCGGGGGCCGACGCACAGTACTTC. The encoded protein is CASSLSAGADAQYF.

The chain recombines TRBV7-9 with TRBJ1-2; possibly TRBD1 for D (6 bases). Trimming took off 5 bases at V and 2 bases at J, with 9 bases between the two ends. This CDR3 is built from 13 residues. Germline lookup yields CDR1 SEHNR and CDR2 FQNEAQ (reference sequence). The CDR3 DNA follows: TGTGCCAGCAGCCGCACAGGGAACTATGGCTACACCTTC. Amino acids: CASSRTGNYGYTF.

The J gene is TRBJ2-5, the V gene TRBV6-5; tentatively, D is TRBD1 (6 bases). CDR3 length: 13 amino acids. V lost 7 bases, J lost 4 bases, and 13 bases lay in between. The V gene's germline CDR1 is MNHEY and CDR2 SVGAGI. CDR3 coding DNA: TGTGCCAGCATAAACAGGGTGGGAGAGACCCAGTACTTC. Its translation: CASINRVGETQYF.

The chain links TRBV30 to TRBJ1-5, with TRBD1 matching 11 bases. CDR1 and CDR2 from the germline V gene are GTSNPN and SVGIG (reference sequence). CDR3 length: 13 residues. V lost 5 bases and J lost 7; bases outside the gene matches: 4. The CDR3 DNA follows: TGTGCCTGGGCGGACAGGGGGCAACAGCCCCAGCATTTT. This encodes CAWADRGQQPQHF.